The clone carrying this TCR beta chain was detected a few times. Its antigen is currently unknown. The data were obtained in a study of T cell repertoires in cytomegalovirus infection. Study in general: Public TCR beta signatures provided an indication of both CMV infection and a matching HLA type.

The V end was cut by 1 base, the J end by 3 bases, with 13 bases between. The V gene's germline CDR1 is SGHTA and CDR2 FQGNSA. The CDR3 is made up of 15 amino acids. Findings and limits, study-wide: Adding up the frequency of public TCR beta families identified people who carried CMV plus the relevant HLA. Dominating the ex vivo response were HLA-C-restricted CMV-specific TCR beta clonotypes.

TCRdb reprocessed the reads with MiXCR, giving one entry per CDR3 protein. Here the sample spans about 400,000 distinct CDR3 sequences, around 18% being singletons. The clonotype was recovered from a human donor in good health (CMV status not recorded). Some clones in this sample may be carry-over from other donors' samples. What was sequenced was PBMCs. The rearrangement joins TRBV7-2 to TRBJ2-7; unclear D gene. CDR3 coding DNA: TGTGCCAGCAGCTTAGGGGTCCGGTTGGGCTACGAGCAGTACTTC. Translating gives CASSLGVRLGYEQYF.